These 14 T cell receptor beta chains originate from one sample sequenced in a study of blood T cell repertoires in COVID-19. Assay: immunoSEQ multiplex PCR; the TCRdb copy retains only in-frame clones and omits some. This sample has more than 400,000 clones, with roughly 87% found just once. The specimen was PBMCs or T cells enriched from blood (not recorded which). Source of these receptors: a young woman who had recovered from COVID-19.

The chain is built from TRBV28 and TRBJ1-2; 8 nucleotides agree with TRBD1. Trimming took 5 bases from V and 4 from J; bases not matched to a gene: 9. Germline V gene lookup returns CDR1 MDHEN and CDR2 SYDVKM. This CDR3 is built from 15 residues. The CDR3 nucleotides are TGTGCCAGCAGTCCGCCGACAGGGGTGGGCTATGGCTACACCTTC. The encoded protein is CASSPPTGVGYGYTF.

This sequence joins TRBV30 and TRBJ2-2, with 7 bases identical to TRBD1. With V trimmed by 5 bases and J by 4 bases, 10 bases remained unmatched. This CDR3 comprises 15 residues. Germline assignment: CDR1 GTSNPN and CDR2 SVGIG (reference sequence). The CDR3 DNA reads as TGTGCCTGGGCTCGGGACAGCCCTGCCACCGGGGAGCTGTTTTTT. Protein sequence: CAWARDSPATGELFF.

This chain links TRBV28 with TRBJ2-1; 14 bases fit TRBD2. Germline V gene sequence: CDR1 MDHEN, CDR2 SYDVKM. The CDR3 runs to 13 residues. V lost 8 bases and J lost 10; bases outside the gene matches: 4. The CDR3 bases are TGTGCCAGCGGGACTAGCGGGGGAGCCGAGCAGTTCTTC. This encodes CASGTSGGAEQFF. Drawing the rest from reference TRBV28 and TRBJ2-1, the complete variable domain is DVKVTQSSRYLVKRTGEKVFLECVQDMDHENMFWYRQDPGLGLRLIYFSYDVKMKEKGDIPEGYSVSREKKERFSLILESASTNQTSMYLCASGTSGGAEQFFGPGTRLTVL.

The V call is TRBV28, the J call TRBJ2-3; 7 positions agree with TRBD2. V was clipped by 3 bases and J by 0 bases; unmatched bases: 6. The germline V gene has CDR1 MDHEN and CDR2 SYDVKM. CDR3 length: 16 amino acids. CDR3 sequence reads: CASSLYAGASTDTQYF. For the CDR3, the DNA is TGTGCCAGCAGTTTGTACGCGGGAGCTAGCACAGATACGCAGTATTTT.

This rearrangement joins TRBV28 to TRBJ2-3, with 7 nucleotides matching TRBD2. CDR1 MDHEN and CDR2 SYDVKM come from the germline V gene. There are 14 residues in the CDR3. Trimming removed 2 bases from V and 5 bases from J; junction bases left unmatched: 4. The DNA of the CDR3 is TGTGCCAGCAGTTTAGGCGGGGGACGAGATACGCAGTATTTT. It translates to CASSLGGGRDTQYF.

This sequence joins TRBV12-5 and TRBJ2-2; D unclear. The V and J ends lost 6 bases and 7 bases respectively, with 15 bases between them. Germline loops: CDR1 LGHNT, CDR2 FRNRAP. This CDR3 spans 14 amino acids. The CDR3 sequence is CASGRLLQDGELFF. The CDR3, as DNA: TGTGCTAGTGGCCGTCTACTGCAGGACGGGGAGCTGTTTTTT.

The CDR3, as DNA: TGTGCTAGTGGTTTGGTACAGGAAGAGACCCAGTACTTC. As protein: CASGLVQEETQYF. This sequence joins TRBV12-5 and TRBJ2-5; possibly TRBD1 for D (5 bases). This CDR3 is 13 amino acids long. V shed 0 bases and J shed 3 bases, with 5 bases lying between them. Germline V CDR1 and CDR2: LGHNT, FRNRAP.

This clone came up once. The chain has TRBV19 and TRBJ1-2; D is unresolved. The V end lost 3 bases, the J end lost 8 bases, and 22 bases lay between the germline ends. This CDR3 contains 16 residues. In germline, CDR1 is LNHDA, CDR2 SQIVND (reference sequence). As DNA, the CDR3 is TGTGCCAGTAGTATCCCCGTGGGAGGAAGGATGGGGGGCTACACCTTC. This gives the protein CASSIPVGGRMGGYTF.

V gene TRBV28 combines with J gene TRBJ2-1; 10 bases line up with TRBD2. Germline CDR1 and CDR2: MDHEN and SYDVKM. The ends lost 3 bases at V and 5 bases at J; junction bases unmatched: 4. The CDR3 extends over 15 amino acids. The CDR3 DNA reads TGTGCCAGCAGTTTCGAGCGGGGGGGCCACAATGAGCAGTTCTTC. Translated, it gives CASSFERGGHNEQFF.

This rearrangement joins TRBV30 to TRBJ2-1, with a tentative D call TRBD1 (5 bases). The germline gives CDR1 GTSNPN, CDR2 SVGIG (reference sequence). The CDR3 loop spans 11 amino acids. The V gene lost 4 bases and the J gene lost 14 bases, with 15 bases spanning the gap. The CDR3 sequence: CAWISDSKKFF. DNA of the CDR3: TGTGCCTGGATTAGTGACAGTAAAAAGTTCTTC.

The chain recombines TRBV30 with TRBJ1-3; D is ambiguous. CDR3 size: 12 residues. Germline assignment: CDR1 GTSNPN and CDR2 SVGIG (reference sequence). Trimming removed 7 bases at V and 2 bases at J, with 9 bases between. The CDR3 sequence: CAFPGPGNTIYF. CDR3 bases: TGTGCCTTTCCGGGTCCTGGAAACACCATATATTTT.

V and J are TRBV18 and TRBJ1-3, with D perhaps TRBD1 (6 bases). The CDR3 sequence is 14 residues long. The V end lost 3 bases, the J end lost 0 bases, and 6 bases lay between the germline ends. CDR1 is KGHSH, CDR2 LQKENI, per germline. The CDR3 bases are TGTGCCAGCTCACCGGACAGCTCTGGAAACACCATATATTTT. Amino acids: CASSPDSSGNTIYF. The complete variable domain, with remaining parts taken from reference TRBV18 and TRBJ1-3, reads NAGVMQNPRHLVRRRGQEARLRCSPMKGHSHVYWYRQLPEEGLKFMVYLQKENIIDESGMPKERFSAEFPKEGPSILRIQQVVRGDSAAYFCASSPDSSGNTIYFGEGSWLTVV.

This clone was seen just once. CDR3 sequence: CASSWGTGGNQPQHF. CDR3 nucleotide sequence: TGTGCCAGCAGCTGGGGGACAGGGGGCAATCAGCCCCAGCATTTT. The chain links TRBV5-6 to TRBJ1-5; TRBD1 matches at 10 bases. Germline V gives CDR1 SGHDT, CDR2 YYEEEE. V shed 3 bases, J shed 2 bases, and the junction held 2 bases outside the gene matches. This CDR3 has 15 amino acids.

Concerning this clone itself: Other nucleotide sequences in the sample specify the same CDR3. The chain recombines TRBV12-3 or TRBV12-4 with TRBJ1-5; D is unresolved. Trimming shortened V by 6 bases and J by 4 bases, and 7 bases separated the two germline ends. The CDR3 totals 12 residues. The DNA of the CDR3 is TGTGCCAGCAGCCCGGGGAATCAGCCCCAGCATTTT. This gives the protein CASSPGNQPQHF.